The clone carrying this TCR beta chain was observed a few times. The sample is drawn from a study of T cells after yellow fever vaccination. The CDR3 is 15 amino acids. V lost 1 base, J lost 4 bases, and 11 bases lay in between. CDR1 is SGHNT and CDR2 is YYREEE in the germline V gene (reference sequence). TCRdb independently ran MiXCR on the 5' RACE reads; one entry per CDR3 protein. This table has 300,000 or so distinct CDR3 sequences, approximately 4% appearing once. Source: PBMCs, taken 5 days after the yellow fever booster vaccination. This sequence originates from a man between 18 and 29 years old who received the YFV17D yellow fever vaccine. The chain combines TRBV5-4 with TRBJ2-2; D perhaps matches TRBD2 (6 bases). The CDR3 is CASSLLGAGTGELFF. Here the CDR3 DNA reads TGTGCCAGCAGCTTGTTGGGAGCGGGCACCGGGGAGCTGTTTTTT.